This T cell receptor beta chain was retrieved from a study of blood T cell repertoires in COVID-19 (dated by TCRdb to about 2020). Looking at the study overall: The collaborator samples originated in the United States, Italy and Spain and spanned the acute and convalescent phases of COVID-19. HLA class I and class II types, where available, came from metadata supplied by the sample provider rather than from assay-based typing. The prospective study material was composed of cDNA or gDNA derived from T cells, B-cell-depleted T cells, or PBMCs. Samples came from the ongoing ImmuneRACE study (first 160 participants) plus 1,254 subjects from 6 global collaborators. The repertoires were released in a freely available public database meant as a resource for research on the immune response to SARS-CoV-2. A de-identified subject ID, COVID-19 status, age in years and sex were almost always included in the sample metadata. The dataset comprised deeply sampled blood TCRbeta repertoires from subjects exposed to, actively infected with, or recovered from COVID-19.

This clone appeared once. Its antigen is currently not known. Within one base of it there is no much larger clone, and no base qualities were kept. Enrolling through a virtual design, the prospective study's participants ranged in age from roughly 18 to 89 years and lived across some 22 United States geographic areas. Cohort assignment in the prospective study relied on participant-reported clinical history from a screening survey and a study questionnaire. In the prospective study, whole blood, serum and a nasopharyngeal or oropharyngeal swab were collected from each participant by mobile phlebotomists. Participants in the prospective study had the option to provide additional blood draws and questionnaires over a roughly two-month period. Blood samples from the prospective study were shipped frozen or at room temperature prior to DNA extraction. The paper as a whole reports these results and caveats: How much clinical and demographic metadata was included differed by source and by participant, and the metadata was provided uncurated.

The germline V gene encodes CDR1 SGHTA and CDR2 FQGTGA. Trimming removed 5 bases from V and 6 bases from J; the gene matches leave 7 bases unexplained. The CDR3 runs 15 residues from the cysteine to the phenylalanine. Here the CDR3 DNA is all that survives: 45 bases in frame from base 1. TCRbeta CDR3 regions were amplified from genomic DNA using the immunoSEQ Assay, a bias-controlled multiplex PCR. In the source study's methods: The number of nucleated cells in each sample was estimated by amplification of reference gene primers within the assay. To quantify the absolute abundance of each unique TCRbeta CDR3 rearrangement, sequence reads were collapsed and filtered. For each sample, productive Simpson clonality was calculated as the square root of Simpson's diversity index across productive rearrangements. Entries here come from immuneACCESS through TCRdb and include only in-frame sequences with V and J called. Some clones fail to appear in such tables; in the studies checked, an unresolved V gene covers under half of the shortfall, and the cause of the remainder is unknown. Clone size and the V and J calls come from that table; the DNA yielded D and trimming. This sample lists about 220,000 clones; approximately 90% were detected once. 3% to 3.5% of the sample is in the top ten clones.

The sequenced material came from PBMCs or T cells enriched from blood (not recorded which). Recombination connected TRBV7-3 to TRBJ1-2, and 12 junction bases match TRBD1. The receptor was derived from a woman aged 18-29 years in a cohort exposed to, infected with or recovered from COVID-19 (not recorded which). The CDR3 amino acid sequence is: CASSPTGQGANGYTF. The base sequence is TGTGCCAGCAGCCCAACGGGACAGGGGGCGAATGGCTACACCTTC. The full variable domain, completed from the reference TRBV7-3 and TRBJ1-2 proteins outside the CDR3, reads GAGVSQTPSNKVTEKGKYVELRCDPISGHTALYWYRQSLGQGPEFLIYFQGTGAADDSGLPNDRFFAVRPEGSVSTLKIQRTERGDSAVYLCASSPTGQGANGYTFGSGTRLTVV.